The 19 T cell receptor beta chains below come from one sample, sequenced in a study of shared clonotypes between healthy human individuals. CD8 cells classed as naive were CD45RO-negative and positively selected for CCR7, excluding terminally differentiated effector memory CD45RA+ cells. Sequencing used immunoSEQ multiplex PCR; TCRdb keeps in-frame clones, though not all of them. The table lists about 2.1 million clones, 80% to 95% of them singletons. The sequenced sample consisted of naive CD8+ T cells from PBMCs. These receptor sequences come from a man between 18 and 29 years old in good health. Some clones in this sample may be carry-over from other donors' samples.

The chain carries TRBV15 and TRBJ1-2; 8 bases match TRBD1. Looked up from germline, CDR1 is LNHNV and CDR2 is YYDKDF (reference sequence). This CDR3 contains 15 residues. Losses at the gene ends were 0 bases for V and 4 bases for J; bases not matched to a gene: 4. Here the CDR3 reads CATSRDLTGGYGYTF. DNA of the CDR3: TGTGCCACCAGCAGAGACTTAACAGGGGGCTATGGCTACACCTTC. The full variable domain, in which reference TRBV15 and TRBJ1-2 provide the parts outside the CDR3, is DAMVIQNPRYQVTQFGKPVTLSCSQTLNHNVMYWYQQKSSQAPKLLFHYYDKDFNNEADTPDNFQSRRPNTSFCFLDIRSPGLGDTAMYLCATSRDLTGGYGYTFGSGTRLTVV.

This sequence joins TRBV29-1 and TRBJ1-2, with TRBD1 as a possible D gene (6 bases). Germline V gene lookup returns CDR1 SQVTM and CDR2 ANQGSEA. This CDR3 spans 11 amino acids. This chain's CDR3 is CSCRTDYGYTF. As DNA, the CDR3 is TGCAGTTGCCGGACAGATTATGGCTACACCTTC.

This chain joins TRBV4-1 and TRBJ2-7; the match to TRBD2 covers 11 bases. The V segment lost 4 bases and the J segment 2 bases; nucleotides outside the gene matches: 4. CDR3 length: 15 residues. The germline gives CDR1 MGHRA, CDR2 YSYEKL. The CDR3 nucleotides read TGCGCCAGCAGCCGGGGGACTAGCGGACCCTACGAGCAGTACTTC. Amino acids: CASSRGTSGPYEQYF.

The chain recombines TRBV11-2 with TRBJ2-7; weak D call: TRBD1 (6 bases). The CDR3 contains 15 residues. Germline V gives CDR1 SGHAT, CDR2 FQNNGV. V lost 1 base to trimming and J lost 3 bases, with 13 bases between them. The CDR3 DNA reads TGTGCCAGCAGCTTAGGGGTCGGCAGGGGCTACGAGCAGTACTTC. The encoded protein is CASSLGVGRGYEQYF.

CDR3: CSVEGGLGSGEQYF. The DNA for the CDR3 is TGCAGCGTTGAAGGGGGCCTCGGCTCCGGCGAGCAGTACTTC. V and J are TRBV29-1 and TRBJ2-7; the D gene is possibly TRBD1 (5 bases). Germline V gives CDR1 SQVTM, CDR2 ANQGSEA. The V gene lost 1 base and the J gene lost 6 bases, with 16 bases spanning the gap. This CDR3 has 14 amino acids.

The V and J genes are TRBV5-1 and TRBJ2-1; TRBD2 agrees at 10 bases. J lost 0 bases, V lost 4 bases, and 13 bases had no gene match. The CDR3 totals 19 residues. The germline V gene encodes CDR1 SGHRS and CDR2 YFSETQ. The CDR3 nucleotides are TGCGCCAGCAGCGTTACAACCCGACTAGCGGGCCCCTCCTACAATGAGCAGTTCTTC. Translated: CASSVTTRLAGPSYNEQFF.

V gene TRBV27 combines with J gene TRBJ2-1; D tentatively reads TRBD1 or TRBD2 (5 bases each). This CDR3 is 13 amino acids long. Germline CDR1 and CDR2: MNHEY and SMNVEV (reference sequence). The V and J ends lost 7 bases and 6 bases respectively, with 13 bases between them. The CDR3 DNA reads TGTGCCAGCACGGGGCCCAGACCCAATGAGCAGTTCTTC. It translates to CASTGPRPNEQFF.

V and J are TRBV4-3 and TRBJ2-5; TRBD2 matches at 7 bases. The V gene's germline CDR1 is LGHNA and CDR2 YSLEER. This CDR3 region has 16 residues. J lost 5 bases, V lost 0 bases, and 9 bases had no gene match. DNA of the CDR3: TGCGCCAGCAGCCAAGAGGGGGAGGGCCGAGGGGAGACCCAGTACTTC. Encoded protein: CASSQEGEGRGETQYF.

The CDR3 sequence is CASSPLSNQPQHF. The CDR3 coding sequence is TGTGCCAGCAGTCCCCTTAGCAATCAGCCCCAGCATTTT. This sequence joins TRBV6-5 and TRBJ1-5; unclear D gene. The CDR3 is made up of 13 amino acids. With 5 bases removed from V and 0 bases from J, the gap between germline ends came to 5 bases. Germline values: CDR1 MNHEY, CDR2 SVGAGI.

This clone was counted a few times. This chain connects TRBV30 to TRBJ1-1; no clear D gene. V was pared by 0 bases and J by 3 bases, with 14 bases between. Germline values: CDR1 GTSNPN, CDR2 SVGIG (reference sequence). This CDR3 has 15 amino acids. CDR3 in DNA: TGTGCCTGGAGTGTACTCGGGGAACCGCACACTGAAGCTTTCTTT. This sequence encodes CAWSVLGEPHTEAFF.

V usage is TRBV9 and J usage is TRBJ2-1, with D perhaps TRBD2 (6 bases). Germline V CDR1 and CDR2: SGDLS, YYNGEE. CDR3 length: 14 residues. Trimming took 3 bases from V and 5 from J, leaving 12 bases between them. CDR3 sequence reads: CASSGGLTDNEQFF. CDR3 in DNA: TGTGCCAGCAGCGGGGGACTGACCGACAATGAGCAGTTCTTC.

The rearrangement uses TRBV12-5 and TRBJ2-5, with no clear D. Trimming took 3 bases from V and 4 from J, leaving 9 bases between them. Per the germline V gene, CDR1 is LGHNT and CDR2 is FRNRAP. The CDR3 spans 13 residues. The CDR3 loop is CASGFDGSETQYF. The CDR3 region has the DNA TGTGCTAGTGGTTTCGATGGTTCAGAGACCCAGTACTTC.

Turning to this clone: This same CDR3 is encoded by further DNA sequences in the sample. The CDR3 region has the DNA TGTGCCAGCAGCTTAGTGGGACAGAGCTACGAGCAGTACTTC. The encoded protein is CASSLVGQSYEQYF. The J gene is TRBJ2-7, the V gene TRBV7-2, with 7 nucleotides matching TRBD1. Looked up from germline, CDR1 is SGHTA and CDR2 is FQGNSA. V shed 1 base, J shed 3 bases, and the junction held 3 bases outside the gene matches. This CDR3 has 14 residues.

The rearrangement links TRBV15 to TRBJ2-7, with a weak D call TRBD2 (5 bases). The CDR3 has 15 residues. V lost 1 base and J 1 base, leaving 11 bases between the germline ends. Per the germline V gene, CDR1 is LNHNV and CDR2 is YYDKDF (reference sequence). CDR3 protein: CATSRGFGESYEQYF. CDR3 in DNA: TGTGCCACCAGCAGAGGGTTTGGGGAGTCCTACGAGCAGTACTTC.

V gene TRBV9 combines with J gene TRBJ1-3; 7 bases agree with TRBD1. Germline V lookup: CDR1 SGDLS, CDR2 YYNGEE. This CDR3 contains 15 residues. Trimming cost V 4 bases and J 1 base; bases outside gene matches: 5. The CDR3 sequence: CASSPSTGSGNTIYF. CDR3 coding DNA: TGTGCCAGCAGCCCTTCGACAGGGTCTGGAAACACCATATATTTT.

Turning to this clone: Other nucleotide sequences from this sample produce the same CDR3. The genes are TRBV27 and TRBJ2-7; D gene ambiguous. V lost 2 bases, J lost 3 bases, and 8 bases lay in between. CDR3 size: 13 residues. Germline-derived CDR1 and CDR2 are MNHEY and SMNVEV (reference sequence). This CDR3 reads CASSLSDNYEQYF. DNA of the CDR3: TGTGCCAGCAGTTTAAGTGACAACTACGAGCAGTACTTC.

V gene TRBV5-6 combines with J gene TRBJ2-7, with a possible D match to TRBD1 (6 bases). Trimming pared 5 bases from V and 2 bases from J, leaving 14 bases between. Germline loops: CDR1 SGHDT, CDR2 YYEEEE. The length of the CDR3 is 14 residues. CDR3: CASSPGVGAYEQYF. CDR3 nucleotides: TGTGCCAGCAGTCCAGGGGTCGGAGCCTACGAGCAGTACTTC.

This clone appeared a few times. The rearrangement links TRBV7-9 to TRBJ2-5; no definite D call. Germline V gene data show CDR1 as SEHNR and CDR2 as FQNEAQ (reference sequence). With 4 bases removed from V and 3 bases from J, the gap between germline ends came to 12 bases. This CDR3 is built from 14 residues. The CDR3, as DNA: TGTGCCAGCAGCTCCTCCGATGGGAAAGAGACCCAGTACTTC. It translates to CASSSSDGKETQYF.

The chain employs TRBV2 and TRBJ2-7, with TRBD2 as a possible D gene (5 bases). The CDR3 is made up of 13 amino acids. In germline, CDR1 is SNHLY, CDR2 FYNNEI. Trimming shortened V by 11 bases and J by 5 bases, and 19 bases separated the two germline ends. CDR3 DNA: TGTGCCGGGCTAGCCGTGGGCGTAAACGAGCAGTACTTC. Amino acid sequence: CAGLAVGVNEQYF.